This note documents a single T cell receptor (beta chain) sequence. The antigen remains unidentified. The repertoire was sequenced with immunoSEQ multiplex PCR; TCRdb's copy has only in-frame clones and lacks some. This sample has 15,000 to 20,000 clones, with roughly 80% found just once. The sample comes from a study of T cells in tumors after PD-1 blockade. In the study overall: Some patients also took daily vismodegib 150 mg during anti-PD-1 treatment. Study-wide findings and caveats: Around 37% of tumor TCR clonotypes were also found in blood.

Tumor or blood genomic DNA was sequenced, with inputs of about 600 ng to 6,004 ng. The sample here was PBMCs, taken after anti-PD-1 therapy. The origin of this receptor is a human donor with advanced basal cell or squamous cell carcinoma (not recorded which).

The CDR3 region has the DNA TGTGCCAGCAGCCAAGTTTGGACAGGTGTATCCTCACCCCTCCACTTT. It yields the protein CASSQVWTGVSSPLHF. V usage is TRBV4-2 and J usage is TRBJ1-6; TRBD1 matches 7 bases. Germline trimming cut 1 base from V and 10 bases from J; bases unmatched to any gene: 10. The length of the CDR3 is 16 residues. Germline CDR1 and CDR2: LGHNA and YNFKEQ.